This T cell receptor (beta chain) was profiled in a study of neurological immune-mediated disorders. The time point here: longitudinal time-point 3. Source material was 2 million unsorted PBMCs, stored at -80 °C in RNAlater. Regarding the study as a whole: HTLV-1-associated myelopathy had the most TCR clonal expansion, whereas multiple sclerosis had the least (lower than in healthy controls).

The cDNA was generated through 5'RACE incorporating 10-nucleotide random UMIs. TCRdb passed the 5' RACE reads through MiXCR, listing each CDR3 protein once. Of roughly 49,000 distinct CDR3 sequences detected, about 13% appear once; the ten largest clones hold roughly 10%. This clonotype was seen ten or more times. What it recognizes is unknown. Germline values: CDR1 SGHVS, CDR2 FNYEAQ. The V gene lost 5 bases and the J gene lost 6 bases, with 14 bases spanning the gap. CDR3 length: 14 amino acids. The receptor comes from a male donor with HTLV-1-associated myelopathy (HAM/TSP). This rearrangement joins TRBV7-6 to TRBJ1-5; no firm D call. Source material: PBMCs. The CDR3 protein is CASSPVEGGQPQHF. The CDR3 bases are TGTGCCAGCAGCCCGGTGGAGGGTGGTCAGCCCCAGCATTTT.